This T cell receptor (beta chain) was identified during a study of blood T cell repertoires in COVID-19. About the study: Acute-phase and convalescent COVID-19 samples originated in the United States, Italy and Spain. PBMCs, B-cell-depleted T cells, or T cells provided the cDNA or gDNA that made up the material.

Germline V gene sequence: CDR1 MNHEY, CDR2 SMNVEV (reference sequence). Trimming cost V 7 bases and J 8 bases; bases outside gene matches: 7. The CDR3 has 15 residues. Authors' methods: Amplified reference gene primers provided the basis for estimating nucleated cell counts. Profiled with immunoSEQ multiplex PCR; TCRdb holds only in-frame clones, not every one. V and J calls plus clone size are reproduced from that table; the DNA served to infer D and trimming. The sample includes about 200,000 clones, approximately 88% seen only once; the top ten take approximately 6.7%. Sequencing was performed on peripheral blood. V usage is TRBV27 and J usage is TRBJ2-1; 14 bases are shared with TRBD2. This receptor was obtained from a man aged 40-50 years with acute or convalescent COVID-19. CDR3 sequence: CASNRLAGGQHEQFF. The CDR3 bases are TGTGCCAGCAACCGACTAGCGGGGGGGCAGCATGAGCAGTTCTTC.